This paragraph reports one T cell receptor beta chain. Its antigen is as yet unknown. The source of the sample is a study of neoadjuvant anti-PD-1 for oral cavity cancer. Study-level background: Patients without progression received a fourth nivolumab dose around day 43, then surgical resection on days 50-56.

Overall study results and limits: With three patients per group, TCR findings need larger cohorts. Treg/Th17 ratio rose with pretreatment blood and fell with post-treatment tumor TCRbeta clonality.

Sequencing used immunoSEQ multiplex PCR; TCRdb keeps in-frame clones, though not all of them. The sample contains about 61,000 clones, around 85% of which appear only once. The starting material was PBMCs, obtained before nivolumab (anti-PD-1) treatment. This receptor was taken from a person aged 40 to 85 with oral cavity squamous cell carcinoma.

The CDR3 reads CASSLSGGPNSPLHF. The DNA of the CDR3 is TGTGCCAGCAGTTTATCGGGGGGCCCGAATTCACCCCTCCACTTT. The rearrangement links TRBV28 to TRBJ1-6; tentatively, D is TRBD1 (6 bases). The V gene lost 1 base and the J gene lost 7 bases, with 11 bases spanning the gap. The CDR3 runs 15 residues. Germline V gene data show CDR1 as MDHEN and CDR2 as SYDVKM.